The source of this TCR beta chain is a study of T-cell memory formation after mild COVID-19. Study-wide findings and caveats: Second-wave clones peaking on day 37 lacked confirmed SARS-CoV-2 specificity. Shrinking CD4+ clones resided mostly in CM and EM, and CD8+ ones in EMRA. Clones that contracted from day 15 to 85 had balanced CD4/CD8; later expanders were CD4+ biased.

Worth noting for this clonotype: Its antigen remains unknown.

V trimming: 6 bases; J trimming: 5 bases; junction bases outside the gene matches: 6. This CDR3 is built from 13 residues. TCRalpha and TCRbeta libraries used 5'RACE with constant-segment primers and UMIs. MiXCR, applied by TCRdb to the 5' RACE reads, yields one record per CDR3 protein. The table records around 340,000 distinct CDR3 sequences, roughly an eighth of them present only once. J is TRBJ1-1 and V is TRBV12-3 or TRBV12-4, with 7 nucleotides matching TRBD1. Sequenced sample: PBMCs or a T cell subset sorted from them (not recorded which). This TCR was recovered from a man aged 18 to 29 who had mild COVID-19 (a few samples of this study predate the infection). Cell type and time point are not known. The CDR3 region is CASSQDRQTEAFF. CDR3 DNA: TGTGCCAGCAGCCAGGACAGGCAGACTGAAGCTTTCTTT.